This T cell receptor beta chain was found in a study of CD8 T cells in ankylosing spondylitis. Findings of the study overall: Certain motif variants had earlier appeared in reactive arthritis synovial fluid and blood. The study looked at matched synovial fluid samples from ankylosing spondylitis patients. Disease-linked clones were reported to be significantly enriched there. One TCR beta motif, made up of 7 or 8 highly homologous variants, appeared characteristic of ankylosing spondylitis blood.

This clonotype was detected many times. The antigen remains undetermined. Via MiXCR, TCRdb re-called the 5' RACE reads, giving one row per CDR3 protein. The sample consists of 150,000 to 200,000 distinct CDR3 sequences, roughly 18% of them appearing once. Source material: blood, either unsorted or a sorted T cell fraction (not recorded which). This TCR was recovered from a male donor aged 10-35 years with ankylosing spondylitis or in good health (not recorded which).

The CDR3 spells CSVRHTPDTQYF. DNA for the CDR3: TGCAGCGTTCGACACACCCCAGATACGCAGTATTTT. The rearrangement uses TRBV29-1 and TRBJ2-3; D gene ambiguous. This CDR3 contains 12 residues. V was clipped by 5 bases and J by 4 bases, with 10 bases between them. CDR1 and CDR2 from the germline V gene are SQVTM and ANQGSEA.